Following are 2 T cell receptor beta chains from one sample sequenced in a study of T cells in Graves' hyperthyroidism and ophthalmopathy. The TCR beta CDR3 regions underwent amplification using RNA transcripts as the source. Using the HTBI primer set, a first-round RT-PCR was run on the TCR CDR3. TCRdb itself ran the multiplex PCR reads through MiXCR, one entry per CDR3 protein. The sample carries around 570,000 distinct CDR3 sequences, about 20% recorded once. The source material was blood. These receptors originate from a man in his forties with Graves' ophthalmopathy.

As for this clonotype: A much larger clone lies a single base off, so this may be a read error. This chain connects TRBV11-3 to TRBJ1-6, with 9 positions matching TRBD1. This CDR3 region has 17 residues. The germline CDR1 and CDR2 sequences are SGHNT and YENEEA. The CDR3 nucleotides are TGTGCCAGCAGCGTCATGGCCGGGACAGGGTTCGGATCACCCCCCCACTTT. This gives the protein CASSVMAGTGFGSPPHF.

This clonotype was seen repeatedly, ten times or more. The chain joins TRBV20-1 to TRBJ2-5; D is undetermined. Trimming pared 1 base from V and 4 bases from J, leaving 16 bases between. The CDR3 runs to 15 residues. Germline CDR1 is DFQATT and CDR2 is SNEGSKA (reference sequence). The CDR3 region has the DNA TGCAGTGCTAGAGGAGCAAAGGAATTGGGAGAGACCCAGTACTTC. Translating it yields CSARGAKELGETQYF.